This T cell receptor beta chain emerged from a study of blood T cell repertoires in COVID-19. About the study: Acute and convalescent COVID-19 samples came from the United States, Italy and Spain. The cDNA or gDNA used as material had been derived from T cells, B-cell-depleted T cells, or PBMCs.

This CDR3 contains 17 residues. J was trimmed by 4 bases and V by 4 bases; bases with no gene match: 11. Germline loops: CDR1 SGDLS, CDR2 YYNGEE. Under the authors' procedure: Amplification from reference gene primers served as the basis for estimated nucleated cell counts. Using immunoSEQ multiplex PCR, the repertoire was profiled, and TCRdb retains in-frame clones only, with some absent. For V, J and clone size, that table is used; D and trimming come from the DNA. The sample has hundreds of thousands of clones, 87% seen once. Input material: peripheral blood. The V and J genes are TRBV9 and TRBJ1-4; TRBD1 aligns across 9 bases. The clonotype originates from a man aged 55 to 70 who had recovered from COVID-19. Here the CDR3 DNA reads TGTGCCAGCAGCCCACCCGGGGGACAGGGCTTTAATGAAAAACTGTTTTTT. The encoded protein is CASSPPGGQGFNEKLFF.